These T cell receptor beta chains were read from a single sample in a study of blood T cell repertoires in COVID-19. Here immunoSEQ multiplex PCR was the method, and the copy in TCRdb shows in-frame clones only, minus some. This repertoire shows approximately 160,000 clones, more than 90% found once; its top ten account for 18%. Sequencing was done on a sample of peripheral blood. These receptor sequences come from a man in his fifties or sixties with active or convalescent COVID-19. CDR3s include the opening cysteine and the closing phenylalanine or tryptophan. D genes are given only for firm matches. Size is stated for part of the rows, as once, few or many counts, or as a class when the clone is expanded.

CDR3: CASSGTGDQPQHF; DNA: TGTGCCAGCAGTGGGACAGGGGATCAGCCCCAGCATTTT; D: TRBD1; size: -; J: TRBJ1-5; V: TRBV2
CDR3: CASSSGTYNEQFF; DNA: TGTGCCAGCAGCTCCGGGACTTACAATGAGCAGTTCTTC; D: -; size: -; J: TRBJ2-1; V: TRBV7-9
CDR3: CASSQNGQVNRETQYF; DNA: TGTGCCAGCAGCCAGAACGGACAGGTCAATAGGGAGACCCAGTACTTC; D: TRBD1; size: -; J: TRBJ2-5; V: TRBV11-2
CDR3: CASSPPTGDYNEQFF; DNA: TGTGCCAGCTCACCACCGACAGGGGACTACAATGAGCAGTTCTTC; D: TRBD1; size: -; J: TRBJ2-1; V: TRBV18
CDR3: CASSFSSGTGNTEAFF; DNA: TGTGCCAGCAGCTTCTCCTCTGGGACAGGGAACACTGAAGCTTTCTTT; D: TRBD1; size: -; J: TRBJ1-1; V: TRBV6-4
CDR3: CASSYDPGLAGWSEQFF; DNA: TGTGCCAGCAGCTACGACCCGGGACTAGCGGGATGGTCTGAGCAGTTCTTC; D: TRBD2; size: -; J: TRBJ2-1; V: TRBV5-5
CDR3: CASSLLPMGLPQETQYF; DNA: TGTGCCAGCAGCTTACTCCCGATGGGACTACCCCAAGAGACCCAGTACTTC; D: TRBD2; size: -; J: TRBJ2-5; V: TRBV7-2
CDR3: CASSMTGQGQAFF; DNA: TGTGCCAGCAGCATGACTGGCCAGGGACAGGCTTTCTTT; D: TRBD1; size: -; J: TRBJ1-1; V: TRBV5-4
CDR3: CASRIRGFTEAFF; DNA: TGTGCCAGCAGAATCAGGGGGTTCACTGAAGCTTTCTTT; D: TRBD1; size: -; J: TRBJ1-1; V: TRBV6-5
CDR3: CASRTGGGNQPQHF; DNA: TGTGCCAGCAGGACAGGGGGCGGCAATCAGCCCCAGCATTTT; D: TRBD1; size: -; J: TRBJ1-5; V: TRBV27
CDR3: CASSLEVGRNTEAFF; DNA: TGCGCCAGCAGCTTGGAAGTGGGGAGGAACACTGAAGCTTTCTTT; D: -; size: -; J: TRBJ1-1; V: TRBV5-1
CDR3: CASSLRNYGYTF; DNA: TGTGCCAGCAGTTTACGGAACTATGGCTACACCTTC; D: -; size: once; J: TRBJ1-2; V: TRBV12-3/TRBV12-4
CDR3: CASSQRTGGRKVSGANVLTF; DNA: TGTGCCAGCAGCCAGAGGACAGGGGGAAGAAAGGTCTCTGGGGCCAACGTCCTGACTTTC; D: TRBD1; size: few; J: TRBJ2-6; V: TRBV14
CDR3: CASSREGGSQDTQYF; DNA: TGTGCCAGCTCGAGGGAGGGCGGGAGTCAAGATACGCAGTATTTT; D: TRBD2; size: -; J: TRBJ2-3; V: TRBV18
CDR3: CASSYEGTAYNEQFF; DNA: TGTGCCAGCAGCTACGAGGGGACAGCCTACAATGAGCAGTTCTTC; D: TRBD1; size: once; J: TRBJ2-1; V: TRBV6-5
CDR3: CASSKRQGGSTETQYF; DNA: TGTGCCAGTAGTAAGAGGCAGGGGGGATCGACGGAAACCCAGTACTTC; D: -; size: -; J: TRBJ2-5; V: TRBV19
CDR3: CASSVGWRTGQSPLHF; DNA: TGTGCCAGCAGCGTAGGTTGGCGGACAGGGCAATCACCCCTCCACTTT; D: TRBD1; size: -; J: TRBJ1-6; V: TRBV9
CDR3: CASSYSGLAGAYEQYF; DNA: TGTGCCAGCAGTTACTCCGGGCTAGCGGGAGCCTACGAGCAGTACTTC; D: TRBD2; size: -; J: TRBJ2-7; V: TRBV6-5
CDR3: CASSPRDRINSNQPQHF; DNA: TGTGCCAGCAGTCCTCGGGACAGGATTAATAGCAATCAGCCCCAGCATTTT; D: TRBD1; size: once; J: TRBJ1-5; V: TRBV6-6
CDR3: CASSYSGTVNTEAFF; DNA: TGTGCCAGCAGTTACTCGGGGACAGTGAACACTGAAGCTTTCTTT; D: TRBD1; size: -; J: TRBJ1-1; V: TRBV6-5
CDR3: CASSVFGGSTGELFF; DNA: TGTGCCAGCAGCGTTTTCGGGGGGAGCACCGGGGAGCTGTTTTTT; D: TRBD2; size: -; J: TRBJ2-2; V: TRBV9
CDR3: CASSTGRVETQYF; DNA: TGTGCCAGCAGCACCGGGAGGGTCGAGACCCAGTACTTC; D: TRBD2; size: -; J: TRBJ2-5; V: TRBV5-4
CDR3: CASSPTGSGFGYGNTIYF; DNA: TGTGCCAGCAGCCCGACGGGGTCGGGGTTCGGTTATGGAAACACCATATATTTT; D: -; size: -; J: TRBJ1-3; V: TRBV3-1/TRBV3-2
CDR3: CASSSVHRNSNQPQHF; DNA: TGTGCCAGCAGCTCGGTCCACAGGAATAGCAATCAGCCCCAGCATTTT; D: -; size: -; J: TRBJ1-5; V: TRBV5-8
CDR3: CASNSGDSTNEKLFF; DNA: TGTGCCAGTAACAGCGGCGACTCAACTAATGAAAAACTGTTTTTT; D: -; size: -; J: TRBJ1-4; V: TRBV19
CDR3: CASSRRQETQYF; DNA: TGTGCCAGCAGTCGGAGGCAAGAGACCCAGTACTTC; D: -; size: -; J: TRBJ2-5; V: TRBV2